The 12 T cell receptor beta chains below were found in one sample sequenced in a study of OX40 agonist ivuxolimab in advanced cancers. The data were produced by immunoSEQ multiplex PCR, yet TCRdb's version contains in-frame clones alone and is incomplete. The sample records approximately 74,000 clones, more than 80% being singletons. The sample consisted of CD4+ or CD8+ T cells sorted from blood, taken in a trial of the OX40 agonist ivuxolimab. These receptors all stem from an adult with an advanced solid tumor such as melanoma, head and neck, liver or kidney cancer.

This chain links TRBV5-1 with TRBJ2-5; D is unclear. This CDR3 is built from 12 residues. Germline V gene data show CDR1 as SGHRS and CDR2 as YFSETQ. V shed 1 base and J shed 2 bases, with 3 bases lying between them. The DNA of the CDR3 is TGCGCCAGCAGCTTGTCGCAAGAGACCCAGTACTTC. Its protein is CASSLSQETQYF.

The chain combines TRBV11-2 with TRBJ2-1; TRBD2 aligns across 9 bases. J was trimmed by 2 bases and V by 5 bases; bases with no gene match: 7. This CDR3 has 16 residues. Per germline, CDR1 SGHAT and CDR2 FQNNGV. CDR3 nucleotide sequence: TGTGCCAGCAGCCGTAGACTAGCGGAGACCTACAATGAGCAGTTCTTC. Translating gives CASSRRLAETYNEQFF.

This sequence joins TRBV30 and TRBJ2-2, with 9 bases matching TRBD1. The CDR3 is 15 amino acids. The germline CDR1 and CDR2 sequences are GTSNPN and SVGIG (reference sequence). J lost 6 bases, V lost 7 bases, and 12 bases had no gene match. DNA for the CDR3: TGTGCCTCCCAGCGTGGACAGGGGAGGTCCGGGGAGCTGTTTTTT. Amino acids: CASQRGQGRSGELFF.

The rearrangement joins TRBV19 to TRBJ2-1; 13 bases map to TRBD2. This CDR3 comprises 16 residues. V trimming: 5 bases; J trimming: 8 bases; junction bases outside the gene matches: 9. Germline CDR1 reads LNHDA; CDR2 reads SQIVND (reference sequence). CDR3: CASSPSLAGGQYEQFF. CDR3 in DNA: TGTGCCAGTAGTCCCTCACTAGCGGGGGGGCAATATGAGCAGTTCTTC.

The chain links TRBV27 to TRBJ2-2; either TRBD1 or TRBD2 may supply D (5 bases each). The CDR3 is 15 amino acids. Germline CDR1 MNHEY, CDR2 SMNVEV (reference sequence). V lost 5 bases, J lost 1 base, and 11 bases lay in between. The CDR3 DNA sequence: TGTGCCAGCAGTAAGGGACGGAAGAACACCGGGGAGCTGTTTTTT. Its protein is CASSKGRKNTGELFF.

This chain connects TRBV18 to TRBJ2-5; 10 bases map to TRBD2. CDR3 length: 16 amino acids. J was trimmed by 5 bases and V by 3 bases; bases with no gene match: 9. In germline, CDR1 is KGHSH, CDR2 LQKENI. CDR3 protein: CASSPLPSGSHETQYF. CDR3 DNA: TGTGCCAGCTCACCGCTACCTAGCGGGAGTCATGAGACCCAGTACTTC.

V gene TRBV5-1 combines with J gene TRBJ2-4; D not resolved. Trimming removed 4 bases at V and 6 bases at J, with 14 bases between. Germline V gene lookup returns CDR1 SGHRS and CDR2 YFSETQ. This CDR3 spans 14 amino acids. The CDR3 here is CASSELVGLNIQYF. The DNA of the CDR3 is TGCGCCAGCAGCGAATTAGTCGGATTAAACATTCAGTACTTC.

The CDR3 spells CASSLASTTYEQYF. DNA for the CDR3: TGTGCCAGCAGCTTGGCCTCCACTACCTACGAGCAGTACTTC. This chain uses TRBV5-4 with TRBJ2-7; no reliable D call. V was cut by 0 bases and J by 2 bases, with 9 bases left in between. Germline V gene lookup returns CDR1 SGHNT and CDR2 YYREEE (reference sequence). CDR3 length equals 14 residues.

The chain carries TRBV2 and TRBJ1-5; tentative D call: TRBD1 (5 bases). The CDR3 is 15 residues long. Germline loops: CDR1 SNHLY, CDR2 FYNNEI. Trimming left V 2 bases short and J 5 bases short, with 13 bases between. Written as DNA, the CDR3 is TGTGCCAGCAGTGAACGACGGGGGGTGGATCAGCCCCAGCATTTT. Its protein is CASSERRGVDQPQHF.

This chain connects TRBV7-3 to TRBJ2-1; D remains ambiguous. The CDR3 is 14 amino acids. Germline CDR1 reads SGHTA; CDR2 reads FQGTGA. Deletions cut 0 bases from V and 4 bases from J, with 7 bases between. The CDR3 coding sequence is TGTGCCAGCAGCTTAACGAGTGGGTACAATGAGCAGTTCTTC. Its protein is CASSLTSGYNEQFF.

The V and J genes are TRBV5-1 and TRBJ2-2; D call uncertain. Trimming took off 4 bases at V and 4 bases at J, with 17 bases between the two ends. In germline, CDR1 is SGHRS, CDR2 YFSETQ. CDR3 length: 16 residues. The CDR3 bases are TGCGCCAGCAGCCCCGGACCTCTTGGGTTCACCGGGGAGCTGTTTTTT. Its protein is CASSPGPLGFTGELFF.

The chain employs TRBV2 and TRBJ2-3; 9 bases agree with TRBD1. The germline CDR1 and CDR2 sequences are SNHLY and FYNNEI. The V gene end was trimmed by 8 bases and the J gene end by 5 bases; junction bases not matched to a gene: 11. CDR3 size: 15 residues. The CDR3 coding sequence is TGTGCCAGCGGTTTTGGACAGGGGAATCGAGATACGCAGTATTTT. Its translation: CASGFGQGNRDTQYF.